The 16 T cell receptor beta chains given below trace back to one sample, sequenced in a study of response to subunit inactivated influenza vaccine. TCRdb processed the RT-PCR reads anew with MiXCR; each CDR3 protein has one entry. This sample has hundreds of thousands of distinct CDR3 sequences; 15% to 18% occur once, and the top ten carry approximately 10%. Sequencing used PBMCs from blood, obtained 12 days after vaccination. These receptor sequences come from a man aged 50-60 years who received an inactivated influenza vaccine.

The V call is TRBV12-3 or TRBV12-4, the J call TRBJ2-7; D may be TRBD1 (6 bases). The CDR3 is 12 residues long. V lost 6 bases and J lost 7, with 13 bases in between. The DNA for the CDR3 is TGTGCCAGCAGATCTCTGACAGGAGAGCAGTACTTC. Translated: CASRSLTGEQYF.

V usage is TRBV13 and J usage is TRBJ1-3, with 9 bases identical to TRBD1. After removal of 7 bases from V and 4 bases from J, the junction contained 8 bases not matched to a gene. There are 15 residues in the CDR3. Per germline, CDR1 PRHDT and CDR2 FYEKMQ (reference sequence). The CDR3 coding sequence is TGTGCCAGCAACTACAGGGGGCTAGGGGGAAACACCATATATTTT. Translation gives CASNYRGLGGNTIYF. The variable domain in full, completed from reference TRBV13 and TRBJ1-3, reads AAGVIQSPRHLIKEKRETATLKCYPIPRHDTVYWYQQGPGQDPQFLISFYEKMQSDKGSIPDRFSAQQFSDYHSELNMSSLELGDSALYFCASNYRGLGGNTIYFGEGSWLTVV.

Only a few counts were recorded for this clonotype. This chain connects TRBV7-8 to TRBJ1-2; 8 bases are shared with TRBD1. This CDR3 comprises 14 residues. The V segment lost 5 bases and the J segment 11 bases; nucleotides outside the gene matches: 13. The germline V gene has CDR1 SGHVS and CDR2 FQNEAQ. The CDR3 region is CASSPRTGTRYYTF. The DNA of the CDR3 is TGTGCCAGCAGCCCCCGGACAGGGACCCGGTATTACACCTTC.

The chain recombines TRBV20-1 with TRBJ2-7, with D tentatively TRBD2 (5 bases). Germline V gene data show CDR1 as DFQATT and CDR2 as SNEGSKA (reference sequence). This CDR3 has 14 amino acids. V gave up 3 bases and J gave up 4 bases, with 16 bases separating them. The CDR3 DNA reads as TGCAGTGCTAGTTTAGCGAAGAATCCGTACGAGCAGTACTTC. As protein: CSASLAKNPYEQYF.

This clonotype occurred a few times. The CDR3: CASSQHPGQLNTGELFF. The CDR3 nucleotides read TGCGCCAGCAGCCAACATCCGGGACAATTAAATACCGGGGAGCTGTTTTTT. This sequence joins TRBV4-1 and TRBJ2-2; maybe TRBD1 (6 bases). The CDR3 length is 17 residues. The V and J ends lost 2 bases and 5 bases respectively, with 18 bases between them. Per germline, CDR1 MGHRA and CDR2 YSYEKL.

This clonotype has a handful of counts. The chain recombines TRBV5-1 with TRBJ2-1, with D uncertain. V was shortened by 1 base and J by 0 bases, with 11 bases between the two germline ends. Per the germline V gene, CDR1 is SGHRS and CDR2 is YFSETQ. The CDR3 spans 16 residues. As DNA, the CDR3 is TGCGCCAGCAGCTTGACCTCCCATAGCTCCTACAATGAGCAGTTCTTC. This codes for CASSLTSHSSYNEQFF.

The CDR3, as DNA: TGTGCCAGCAGCTTATATTTTAGCGGGGTGAATGAGCAGTTCTTC. This codes for CASSLYFSGVNEQFF. J is TRBJ2-1 and V is TRBV11-2; 8 nucleotides line up with TRBD2. The length of the CDR3 is 15 residues. Trimming at V came to 2 bases and at J to 7 bases, leaving 7 bases not matched to a gene. Germline CDR1 and CDR2: SGHAT and FQNNGV.

The chain has TRBV20-1 and TRBJ2-5; D is unclear. Germline CDR1 is DFQATT and CDR2 is SNEGSKA (reference sequence). Trimming removed 6 bases at V and 5 bases at J, with 10 bases between. This CDR3 has 11 amino acids. Here the CDR3 DNA reads TGCAGTGCGTCTGGTCGGGAGACCCAGTACTTC. As protein: CSASGRETQYF.

The chain uses TRBV7-6 and TRBJ2-3, with unresolved D. Germline CDR1 is SGHVS and CDR2 is FNYEAQ. This CDR3 is built from 14 residues. Trimming removed 1 base at V and 10 bases at J, with 15 bases between. The CDR3 DNA follows: TGTGCCAGCAGCTTAGTCGGGCTACCAAATCCGCAGTATTTT. The encoded protein is CASSLVGLPNPQYF.

This clonotype was found a few times. The chain combines TRBV5-1 with TRBJ2-1, with TRBD2 matching 9 bases. The germline gives CDR1 SGHRS, CDR2 YFSETQ. V shed 0 bases, J shed 8 bases, and the junction held 6 bases outside the gene matches. CDR3 length: 15 amino acids. The CDR3 DNA is TGCGCCAGCAGCTTGGTAGCGGGGGTCCCGGATGAGCAGTTCTTC. Its protein product is CASSLVAGVPDEQFF.

This clonotype was detected a few times. The chain couples TRBV7-9 to TRBJ2-7; the D gene is possibly TRBD1 (5 bases). CDR3 size: 12 residues. Trimming removed 6 bases at V and 3 bases at J, with 9 bases between. Germline CDR1 and CDR2: SEHNR and FQNEAQ (reference sequence). The CDR3: CASSIGVYEQYF. Written as DNA, the CDR3 is TGTGCCAGCAGTATAGGGGTCTACGAGCAGTACTTC.

The CDR3 region is CASSSSPFFDNEQFF. The CDR3 nucleotides read TGTGCCAGCAGCTCCAGTCCTTTCTTTGACAATGAGCAGTTCTTC. The V gene is TRBV7-2, the J gene TRBJ2-1; no reliable D call. The CDR3 is 15 amino acids. Germline values: CDR1 SGHTA, CDR2 FQGNSA. With 4 bases removed from V and 5 bases from J, the gap between germline ends came to 15 bases.

CDR3 DNA sequence: TGCGCCAGCAGCCAGTCTACAGGGGGCTCCTACGAGCAGTACTTC. Translating gives CASSQSTGGSYEQYF. This chain joins TRBV4-3 and TRBJ2-7, with 8 nucleotides matching TRBD1. The CDR3 extends over 15 amino acids. Germline V CDR1 and CDR2: LGHNA, YSLEER. Germline trimming cut 3 bases from V and 0 bases from J; bases unmatched to any gene: 4.

This clonotype was counted a few times. V gene TRBV7-9 combines with J gene TRBJ2-3; D not resolved. CDR1 is SEHNR, CDR2 FQNEAQ, per germline (reference sequence). Trimming stripped 5 bases from V and 4 bases from J, with 13 bases between. This CDR3 is built from 14 residues. The DNA of the CDR3 is TGTGCCAGCAGCGAAAACAGAAAGGCAGATACGCAGTATTTT. This codes for CASSENRKADTQYF.

This clonotype has a handful of counts. V and J are TRBV12-3 or TRBV12-4 and TRBJ2-7; 13 bases match TRBD2. J was trimmed by 6 bases and V by 6 bases; bases with no gene match: 8. The CDR3 spans 15 residues. The CDR3 here is CASSPPGLAGLEQYF. The CDR3 DNA reads TGTGCCAGCAGCCCACCGGGACTAGCGGGGCTCGAGCAGTACTTC.

The rearrangement uses TRBV27 and TRBJ2-3, with D possibly being TRBD2 (6 bases). The V gene lost 5 bases and the J gene lost 4 bases, with 19 bases spanning the gap. Germline CDR1 is MNHEY and CDR2 is SMNVEV (reference sequence). The CDR3 spans 16 residues. In DNA, the CDR3 is TGTGCCAGCAGTATTTATCCAGGAGGGCCCTCAGATACGCAGTATTTT. Translated: CASSIYPGGPSDTQYF.